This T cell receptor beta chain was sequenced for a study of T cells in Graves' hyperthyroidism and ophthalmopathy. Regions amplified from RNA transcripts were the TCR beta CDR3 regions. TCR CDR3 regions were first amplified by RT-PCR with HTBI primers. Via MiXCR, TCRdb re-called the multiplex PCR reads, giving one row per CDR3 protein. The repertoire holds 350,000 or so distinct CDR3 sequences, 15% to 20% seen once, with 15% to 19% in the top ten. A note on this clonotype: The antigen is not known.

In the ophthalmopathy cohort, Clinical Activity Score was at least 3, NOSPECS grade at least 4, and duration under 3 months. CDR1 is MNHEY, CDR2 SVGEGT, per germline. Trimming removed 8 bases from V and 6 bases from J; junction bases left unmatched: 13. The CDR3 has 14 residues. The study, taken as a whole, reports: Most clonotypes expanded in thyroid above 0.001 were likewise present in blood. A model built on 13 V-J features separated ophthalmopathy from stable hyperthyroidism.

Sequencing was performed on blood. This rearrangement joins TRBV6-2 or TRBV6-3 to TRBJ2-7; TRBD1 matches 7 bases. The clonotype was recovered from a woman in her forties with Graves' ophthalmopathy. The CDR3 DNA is TGTGCCAGCGGTAAGACAGGGTATAGAGGCGAGCAGTACTTC. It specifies CASGKTGYRGEQYF.